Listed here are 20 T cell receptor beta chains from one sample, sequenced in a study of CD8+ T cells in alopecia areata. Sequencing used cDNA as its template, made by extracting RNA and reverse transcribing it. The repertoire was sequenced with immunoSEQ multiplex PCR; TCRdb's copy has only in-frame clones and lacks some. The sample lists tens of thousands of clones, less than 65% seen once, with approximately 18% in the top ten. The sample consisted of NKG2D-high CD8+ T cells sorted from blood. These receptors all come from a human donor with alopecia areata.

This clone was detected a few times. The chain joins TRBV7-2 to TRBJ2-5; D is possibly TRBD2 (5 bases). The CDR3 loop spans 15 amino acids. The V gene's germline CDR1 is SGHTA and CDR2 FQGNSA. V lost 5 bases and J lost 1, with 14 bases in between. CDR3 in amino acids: CASSINRESQETQYF. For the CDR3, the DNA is TGTGCCAGCAGCATAAACCGGGAATCCCAAGAGACCCAGTACTTC.

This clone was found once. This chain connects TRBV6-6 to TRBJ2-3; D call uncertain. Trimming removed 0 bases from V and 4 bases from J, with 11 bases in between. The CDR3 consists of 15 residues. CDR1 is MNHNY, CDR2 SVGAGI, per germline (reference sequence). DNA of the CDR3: TGTGCCAGCAGTTACTCGGTAGGGATGGCAGATACGCAGTATTTT. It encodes CASSYSVGMADTQYF.

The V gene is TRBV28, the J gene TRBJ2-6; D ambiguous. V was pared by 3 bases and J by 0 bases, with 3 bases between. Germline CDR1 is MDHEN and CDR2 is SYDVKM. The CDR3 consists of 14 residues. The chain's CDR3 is CASSLSSGANVLTF. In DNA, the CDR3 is TGTGCCAGCAGTTTGAGCTCTGGGGCCAACGTCCTGACTTTC.

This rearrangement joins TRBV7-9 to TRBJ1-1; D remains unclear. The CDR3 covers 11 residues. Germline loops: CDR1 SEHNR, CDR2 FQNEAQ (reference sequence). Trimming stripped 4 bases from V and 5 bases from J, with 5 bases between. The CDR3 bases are TGTGCCAGCAGCTATGAAACTGAAGCTTTCTTT. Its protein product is CASSYETEAFF. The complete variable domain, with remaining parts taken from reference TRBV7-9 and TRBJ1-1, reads DTGVSQNPRHKITKRGQNVTFRCDPISEHNRLYWYRQTLGQGPEFLTYFQNEAQLEKSRLLSDRFSAERPKGSFSTLEIQRTEQGDSAMYLCASSYETEAFFGQGTRLTVV.

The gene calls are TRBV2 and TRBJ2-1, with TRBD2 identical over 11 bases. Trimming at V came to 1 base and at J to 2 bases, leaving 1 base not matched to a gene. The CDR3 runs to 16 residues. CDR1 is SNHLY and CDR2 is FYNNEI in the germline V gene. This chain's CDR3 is CASSEGSGRAYNEQFF. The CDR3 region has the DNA TGTGCCAGCAGTGAAGGTAGCGGGAGGGCCTACAATGAGCAGTTCTTC.

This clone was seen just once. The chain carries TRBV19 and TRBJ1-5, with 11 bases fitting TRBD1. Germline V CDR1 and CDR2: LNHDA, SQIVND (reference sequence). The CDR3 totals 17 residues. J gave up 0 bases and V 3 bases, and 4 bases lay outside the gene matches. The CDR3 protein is CASSMGQGVYSNQPQHF. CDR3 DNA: TGTGCCAGTAGTATGGGACAGGGGGTGTATAGCAATCAGCCCCAGCATTTT. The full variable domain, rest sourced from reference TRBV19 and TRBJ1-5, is DGGITQSPKYLFRKEGQNVTLSCEQNLNHDAMYWYRQDPGQGLRLIYYSQIVNDFQKGDIAEGYSVSREKKESFPLTVTSAQKNPTAFYLCASSMGQGVYSNQPQHFGDGTRLSIL.

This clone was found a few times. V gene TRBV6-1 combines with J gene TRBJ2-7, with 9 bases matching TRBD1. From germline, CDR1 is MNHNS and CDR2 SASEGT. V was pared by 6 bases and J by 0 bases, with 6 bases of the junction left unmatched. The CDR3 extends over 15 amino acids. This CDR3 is CASSETGGISYEQYF. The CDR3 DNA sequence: TGTGCCAGCAGCGAAACAGGGGGCATCTCCTACGAGCAGTACTTC.

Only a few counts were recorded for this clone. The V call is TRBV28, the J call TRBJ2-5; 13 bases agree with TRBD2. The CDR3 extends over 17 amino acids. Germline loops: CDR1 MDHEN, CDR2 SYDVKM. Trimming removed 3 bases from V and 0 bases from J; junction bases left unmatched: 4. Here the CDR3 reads CASSLRTSGGYQETQYF. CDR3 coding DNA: TGTGCCAGCAGTTTGCGGACTAGCGGGGGTTACCAAGAGACCCAGTACTTC.

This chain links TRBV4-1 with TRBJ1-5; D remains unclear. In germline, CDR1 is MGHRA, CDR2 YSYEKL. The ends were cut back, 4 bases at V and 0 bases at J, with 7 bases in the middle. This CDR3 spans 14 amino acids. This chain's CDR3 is CASSLRYSNQPQHF. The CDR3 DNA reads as TGCGCCAGCAGCCTACGATATAGCAATCAGCCCCAGCATTTT.

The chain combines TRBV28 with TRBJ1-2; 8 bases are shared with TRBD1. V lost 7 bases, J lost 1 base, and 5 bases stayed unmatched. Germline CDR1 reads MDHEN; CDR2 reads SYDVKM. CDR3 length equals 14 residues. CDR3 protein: CASTETGDNYGYTF. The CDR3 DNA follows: TGTGCCAGCACCGAGACAGGGGATAACTATGGCTACACCTTC.

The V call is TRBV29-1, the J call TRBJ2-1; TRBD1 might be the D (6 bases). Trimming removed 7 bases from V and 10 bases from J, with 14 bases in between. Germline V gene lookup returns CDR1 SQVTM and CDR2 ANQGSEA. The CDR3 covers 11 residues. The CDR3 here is CSAELQGEQFF. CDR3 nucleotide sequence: TGCAGCGCCGAACTCCAGGGGGAGCAGTTCTTC.

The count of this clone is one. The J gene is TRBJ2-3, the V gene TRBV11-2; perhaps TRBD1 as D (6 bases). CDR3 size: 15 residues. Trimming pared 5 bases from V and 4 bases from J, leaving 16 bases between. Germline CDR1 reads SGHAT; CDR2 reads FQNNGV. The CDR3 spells CASSGPGHPPDTQYF. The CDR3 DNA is TGTGCCAGCAGCGGGCCGGGACACCCCCCAGATACGCAGTATTTT.

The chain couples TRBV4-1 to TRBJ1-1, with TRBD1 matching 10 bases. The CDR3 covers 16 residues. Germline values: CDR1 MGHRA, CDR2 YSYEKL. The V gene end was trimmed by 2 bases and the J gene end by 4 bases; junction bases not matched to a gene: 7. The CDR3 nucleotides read TGCGCCAGCAGCCAACCCGGGACAGGGGTTGGCACTGAAGCTTTCTTT. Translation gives CASSQPGTGVGTEAFF.

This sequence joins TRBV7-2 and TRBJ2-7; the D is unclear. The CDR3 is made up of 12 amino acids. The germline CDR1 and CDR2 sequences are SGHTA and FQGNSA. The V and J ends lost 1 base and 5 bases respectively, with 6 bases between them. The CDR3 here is CASSLDWHEQYF. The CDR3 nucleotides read TGTGCCAGCAGCTTAGATTGGCACGAGCAGTACTTC.

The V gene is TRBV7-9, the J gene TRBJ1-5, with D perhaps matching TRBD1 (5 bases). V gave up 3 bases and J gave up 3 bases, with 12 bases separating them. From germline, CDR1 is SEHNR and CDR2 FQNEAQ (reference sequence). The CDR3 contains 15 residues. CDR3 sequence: CASSLGWGDNQPQHF. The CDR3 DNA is TGTGCCAGCAGCTTGGGTTGGGGGGACAATCAGCCCCAGCATTTT.

CDR3 nucleotide sequence: TGCGCCAGCAGCCAAGCTGCCACCGACTCCTACACCGGGGAGCTGTTTTTT. Translating it yields CASSQAATDSYTGELFF. This chain joins TRBV4-1 and TRBJ2-2, with D hard to call. V was cut by 1 base and J by 3 bases, with 15 bases left in between. The CDR3 spans 17 residues. Germline CDR1 is MGHRA and CDR2 is YSYEKL.

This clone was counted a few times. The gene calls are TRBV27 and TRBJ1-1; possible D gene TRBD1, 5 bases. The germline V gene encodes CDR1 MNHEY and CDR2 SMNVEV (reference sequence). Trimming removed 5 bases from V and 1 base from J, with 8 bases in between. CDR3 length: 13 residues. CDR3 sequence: CASSQGENTEAFF. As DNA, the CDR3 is TGTGCCAGCAGTCAGGGAGAGAACACTGAAGCTTTCTTT.

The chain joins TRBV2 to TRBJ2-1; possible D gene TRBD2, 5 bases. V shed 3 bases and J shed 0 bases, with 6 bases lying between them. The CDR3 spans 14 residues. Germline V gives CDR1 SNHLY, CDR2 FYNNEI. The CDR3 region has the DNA TGTGCCAGCAGTGATGAGGGCTCCTACAATGAGCAGTTCTTC. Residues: CASSDEGSYNEQFF.

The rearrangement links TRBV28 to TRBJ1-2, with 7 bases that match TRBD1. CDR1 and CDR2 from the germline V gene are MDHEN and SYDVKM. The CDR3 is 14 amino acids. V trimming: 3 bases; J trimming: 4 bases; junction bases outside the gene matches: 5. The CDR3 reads CASSFHGTVYGYTF. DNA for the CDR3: TGTGCCAGCAGTTTCCACGGGACAGTCTATGGCTACACCTTC.

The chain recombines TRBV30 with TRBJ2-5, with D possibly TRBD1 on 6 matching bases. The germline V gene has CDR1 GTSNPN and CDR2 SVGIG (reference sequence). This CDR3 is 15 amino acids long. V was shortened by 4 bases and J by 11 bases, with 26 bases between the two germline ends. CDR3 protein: CAWKSAGQFTMEQYF. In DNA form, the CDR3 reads TGTGCCTGGAAGTCAGCTGGACAGTTTACGATGGAGCAGTACTTC.